This TCR beta chain was documented in a study of T cell changes during pregnancy in multiple sclerosis. V gave up 6 bases and J gave up 9 bases; unmatched junction bases: 10. The CDR3 sequence is 14 residues long. Germline loops: CDR1 SQVTM, CDR2 ANQGSEA. Sequencing was performed with immunoSEQ multiplex PCR; in TCRdb, only in-frame clones are kept and a portion is missing. The table has around 60,000 clones, 80% to 95% seen once. This chain uses TRBV29-1 with TRBJ2-1, with 11 bases matching TRBD1. This specimen was CD4+ T cells from peripheral blood mononuclear cells, taken before pregnancy. The TCR originated in a female donor with multiple sclerosis, enrolled in a pregnancy study. The CDR3 DNA is TGCAGCGTCCCCCGGGACAGGGGGGGTAGTGAGCAGTTCTTC. Its translation: CSVPRDRGGSEQFF.